Below, 28 T cell receptor beta chains from the same sample are listed, as sequenced in a study of blood T cell repertoires in COVID-19. The method was immunoSEQ multiplex PCR; TCRdb's version includes in-frame clones alone and lacks a portion of them. This sample has about 200,000 clones, with approximately 89% found just once. Sequenced input: PBMCs or T cells enriched from blood (not recorded which). The receptor set was obtained from a young woman with acute COVID-19.

V gene TRBV5-4 combines with J gene TRBJ1-2; weak D call: TRBD1 (5 bases). The germline V gene has CDR1 SGHNT and CDR2 YYREEE (reference sequence). Trimming stripped 0 bases from V and 7 bases from J, with 13 bases between. The length of the CDR3 is 14 residues. The CDR3 bases are TGTGCCAGCAGCTTGGGTTTGACAGAGCGTGGCTACACCTTC. Translating gives CASSLGLTERGYTF.

The chain uses TRBV11-3 and TRBJ2-7; D is uncertain. Germline V CDR1 and CDR2: SGHNT, YENEEA. This CDR3 has 13 amino acids. V shed 1 base and J shed 2 bases, with 6 bases lying between them. This CDR3 is CASSLGATYEQYF. For the CDR3, the DNA is TGTGCCAGCAGCTTAGGGGCAACCTACGAGCAGTACTTC.

The chain is built from TRBV7-2 and TRBJ2-7, with TRBD1 matching 9 bases. Germline V CDR1 and CDR2: SGHTA, FQGNSA. CDR3 length: 12 residues. The V and J ends lost 6 bases and 8 bases, in that order; junction bases with no gene match: 5. CDR3 bases: TGTGCCAGCAGTTTTACAGGGGGCAAGCAGTACTTC. Its protein is CASSFTGGKQYF. Combining the CDR3 with reference TRBV7-2 and TRBJ2-7 gives the whole variable domain GAGVSQSPSNKVTEKGKDVELRCDPISGHTALYWYRQSLGQGLEFLIYFQGNSAPDKSGLPSDRFSAERTGGSVSTLTIQRTQQEDSAVYLCASSFTGGKQYFGPGTRLTVT.

The J gene is TRBJ1-2, the V gene TRBV4-1; possible D gene TRBD1, 6 bases. The CDR3 covers 15 residues. CDR1 MGHRA and CDR2 YSYEKL come from the germline V gene. The V gene lost 2 bases and the J gene lost 1 base, with 11 bases spanning the gap. As DNA, the CDR3 is TGCGCCAGCAGCCAAATGGGGGCCGATAACTATGGCTACACCTTC. Translating gives CASSQMGADNYGYTF.

The chain combines TRBV4-1 with TRBJ1-6, with 7 bases identical to TRBD1. Trimming took 4 bases from V and 3 from J; bases not matched to a gene: 9. The CDR3 is made up of 17 amino acids. CDR1 is MGHRA, CDR2 YSYEKL, per germline. Here the CDR3 reads CASSREAQGFYNSPLHF. CDR3 bases: TGCGCCAGCAGCCGAGAAGCACAGGGGTTCTATAATTCACCCCTCCACTTT.

The rearrangement uses TRBV20-1 and TRBJ2-3, with a tentative D call TRBD2 (6 bases). Germline CDR1 DFQATT, CDR2 SNEGSKA (reference sequence). Between the trimmed V and J ends, which lost 3 bases and 4 bases, there was a span of 17 bases. This CDR3 has 15 amino acids. The CDR3 region is CSASLGTVISDTQYF. The CDR3 coding sequence is TGCAGTGCTAGTTTAGGGACTGTGATATCAGATACGCAGTATTTT.

The CDR3 nucleotides read TGTGCCTGGACTCAGGGGCTCTATGGCTACACCTTC. Its translation: CAWTQGLYGYTF. The rearrangement links TRBV30 to TRBJ1-2, with D possibly TRBD1 on 6 matching bases. This CDR3 has 12 amino acids. Germline loops: CDR1 GTSNPN, CDR2 SVGIG (reference sequence). The ends were cut back, 4 bases at V and 4 bases at J, with 10 bases in the middle.

This chain connects TRBV6-5 to TRBJ1-5; D unclear. The V gene lost 5 bases and the J gene lost 2 bases, with 7 bases spanning the gap. Germline assignment: CDR1 MNHEY and CDR2 SVGAGI. The CDR3 covers 13 residues. The CDR3 is CASSPVGNQPQHF. The CDR3 DNA reads as TGTGCCAGCAGTCCAGTTGGCAATCAGCCCCAGCATTTT.

The rearrangement uses TRBV5-1 and TRBJ1-2, with unresolved D. Germline loops: CDR1 SGHRS, CDR2 YFSETQ. The ends were cut back, 3 bases at V and 0 bases at J, with 9 bases in the middle. The CDR3 loop spans 14 amino acids. CDR3 nucleotides: TGCGCCAGCAGCTACGACAAGGCTAACTATGGCTACACCTTC. This gives the protein CASSYDKANYGYTF.

The sample holds a few counts of this clone. V usage is TRBV9 and J usage is TRBJ2-5, with 12 bases identical to TRBD2. This CDR3 has 16 residues. Unmatched junction bases numbered 3, after V lost 3 bases and J lost 0 bases. CDR1 SGDLS and CDR2 YYNGEE come from the germline V gene. The CDR3 is CASSALAGGYQETQYF. In nucleotides, the CDR3 is TGTGCCAGCAGCGCTCTAGCGGGGGGGTACCAAGAGACCCAGTACTTC.

In its sample, this clone was seen a few times. The CDR3 is CASTPLTGGSYYGYTF. The CDR3 DNA follows: TGTGCCAGCACCCCCCTCACAGGGGGATCCTACTATGGCTACACCTTC. This chain joins TRBV28 and TRBJ1-2, with 8 bases that match TRBD1. The CDR3 consists of 16 residues. V lost 7 bases to trimming and J lost 3 bases; unmatched junction nucleotides: 13. CDR1 and CDR2 from the germline V gene are MDHEN and SYDVKM.

The chain employs TRBV20-1 and TRBJ2-2; D unresolved. V was pared by 3 bases and J by 4 bases, with 3 bases between. This CDR3 spans 11 amino acids. Germline V gene lookup returns CDR1 DFQATT and CDR2 SNEGSKA (reference sequence). The CDR3 sequence is CSASRTGELFF. Written as DNA, the CDR3 is TGCAGTGCTAGTCGCACCGGGGAGCTGTTTTTT.

This chain joins TRBV7-7 and TRBJ2-5, with a tentative D call TRBD1 (6 bases). This CDR3 has 14 amino acids. Germline loops: CDR1 SSHAT, CDR2 FNYEAQ (reference sequence). V dropped 3 bases and J dropped 3 bases, with 11 bases sitting between them. The CDR3 region has the DNA TGTGCCAGCAGCTTTTCCAGGGGCGAAGAGACCCAGTACTTC. Amino acid sequence: CASSFSRGEETQYF.

This chain connects TRBV7-9 to TRBJ2-7, with 11 bases aligning to TRBD1. CDR3 length: 13 residues. The V gene's germline CDR1 is SEHNR and CDR2 FQNEAQ (reference sequence). The V segment lost 8 bases and the J segment 3 bases; nucleotides outside the gene matches: 3. Here the CDR3 DNA reads TGTGCCAGCTCCGGGACAGGGGGCTACGAGCAGTACTTC. Protein: CASSGTGGYEQYF. Looking up the rest from reference TRBV7-9 and TRBJ2-7 gives the full variable domain: DTGVSQNPRHKITKRGQNVTFRCDPISEHNRLYWYRQTLGQGPEFLTYFQNEAQLEKSRLLSDRFSAERPKGSFSTLEIQRTEQGDSAMYLCASSGTGGYEQYFGPGTRLTVT.

This chain links TRBV11-2 with TRBJ1-2; 9 bases are a match to TRBD1. CDR3 length: 14 amino acids. After removal of 5 bases from V and 5 bases from J, the junction contained 6 bases not matched to a gene. Germline V gives CDR1 SGHAT, CDR2 FQNNGV. The CDR3 DNA follows: TGTGCCAGCAGCAGGGACAGGGTACGGTATGGCTACACCTTC. Its translation is CASSRDRVRYGYTF.

This clone was counted a single time. The CDR3 DNA sequence: TGTGCCAGCAGTTCCCTCAGGGTGAGGAATTCACCCCTCCACTTT. Its translation is CASSSLRVRNSPLHF. V is TRBV28 and J is TRBJ1-6, with D perhaps matching TRBD1 (5 bases). Germline V gives CDR1 MDHEN, CDR2 SYDVKM. The CDR3 spans 15 residues. Trimming shortened V by 4 bases and J by 7 bases, and 14 bases separated the two germline ends.

The genes are TRBV7-9 and TRBJ1-2; D is unclear. The CDR3 is made up of 11 amino acids. V lost 3 bases, J lost 8 bases, and 7 bases lay in between. Germline lookup yields CDR1 SEHNR and CDR2 FQNEAQ (reference sequence). The CDR3 sequence: CASSFSEGYTF. The CDR3 DNA sequence: TGTGCCAGCAGCTTTTCTGAGGGCTACACCTTC. Full variable domain (rest looked up from reference TRBV7-9 and TRBJ1-2): DTGVSQNPRHKITKRGQNVTFRCDPISEHNRLYWYRQTLGQGPEFLTYFQNEAQLEKSRLLSDRFSAERPKGSFSTLEIQRTEQGDSAMYLCASSFSEGYTFGSGTRLTVV.

V usage is TRBV29-1 and J usage is TRBJ2-3; a weak D match, TRBD2 (6 bases). Germline CDR1 is SQVTM and CDR2 is ANQGSEA. The CDR3 covers 12 residues. With 6 bases removed from V and 4 bases from J, the gap between germline ends came to 11 bases. The CDR3 here is CSVGGSADTQYF. The CDR3 DNA is TGCAGCGTCGGGGGTAGCGCAGATACGCAGTATTTT.

This sequence joins TRBV7-9 and TRBJ2-7, with TRBD1 identical over 7 bases. This CDR3 is 15 amino acids long. V lost 1 base, J lost 3 bases, and 6 bases stayed unmatched. Per the germline V gene, CDR1 is SEHNR and CDR2 is FQNEAQ (reference sequence). The CDR3 nucleotides read TGTGCCAGCAGCTTAGTAACAGGGGAACTCTACGAGCAGTACTTC. Translated, it gives CASSLVTGELYEQYF.

This rearrangement joins TRBV5-4 to TRBJ1-1, with unresolved D. Trimming stripped 6 bases from V and 5 bases from J, with 14 bases between. Germline CDR1 and CDR2: SGHNT and YYREEE (reference sequence). The CDR3 has 13 amino acids. The CDR3 sequence: CASKEKPTTEAFF. The DNA for the CDR3 is TGTGCCAGCAAGGAGAAACCGACGACTGAAGCTTTCTTT. Combining the CDR3 with reference TRBV5-4 and TRBJ1-1 gives the whole variable domain ETGVTQSPTHLIKTRGQQVTLRCSSQSGHNTVSWYQQALGQGPQFIFQYYREEENGRGNFPPRFSGLQFPNYSSELNVNALELDDSALYLCASKEKPTTEAFFGQGTRLTVV.

Only one count was recorded for this clone. V gene TRBV12-5 combines with J gene TRBJ1-1; TRBD1 matches 7 bases. V trimming: 7 bases; J trimming: 6 bases; junction bases outside the gene matches: 8. CDR3 length: 13 amino acids. The germline V gene encodes CDR1 LGHNT and CDR2 FRNRAP. Here the CDR3 DNA reads TGTGCTAGTGCCCCCGACAGGGTCTCTGAAGCTTTCTTT. Its translation: CASAPDRVSEAFF.

The chain combines TRBV2 with TRBJ1-1; 7 nucleotides agree with TRBD1. This CDR3 is built from 15 residues. V lost 8 bases and J lost 2; bases outside the gene matches: 11. Germline CDR1 SNHLY, CDR2 FYNNEI. The CDR3 reads CASSVTGSPNTEAFF. DNA of the CDR3: TGTGCCAGCTCCGTGACAGGGAGCCCTAACACTGAAGCTTTCTTT. The full variable domain, with the rest looked up from reference TRBV2 and TRBJ1-1, is EPEVTQTPSHQVTQMGQEVILRCVPISNHLYFYWYRQILGQKVEFLVSFYNNEISEKSEIFDDQFSVERPDGSNFTLKIRSTKLEDSAMYFCASSVTGSPNTEAFFGQGTRLTVV.

In its sample, this clone was seen once. The chain carries TRBV28 and TRBJ2-3; TRBD2 might be the D (6 bases). The CDR3 has 14 amino acids. The germline gives CDR1 MDHEN, CDR2 SYDVKM. V was shortened by 6 bases and J by 7 bases, with 17 bases between the two germline ends. In nucleotides, the CDR3 is TGTGCCAGCAGGGCTGGGACTGCGGGGCATACGCAGTATTTT. Protein product: CASRAGTAGHTQYF.

This clone was counted only a few times. The V call is TRBV29-1, the J call TRBJ2-4, with 10 bases aligning to TRBD1. V was pared by 6 bases and J by 1 base, with 12 bases of the junction left unmatched. This CDR3 spans 17 amino acids. In germline, CDR1 is SQVTM, CDR2 ANQGSEA. The CDR3 DNA reads TGCAGCGTCTACGGGACAGGGGCCGATTTCGCCAAAAACATTCAGTACTTC. This gives the protein CSVYGTGADFAKNIQYF.

The V gene is TRBV5-4, the J gene TRBJ2-7, with 7 bases identical to TRBD1. The CDR3 extends over 14 amino acids. V trimming: 4 bases; J trimming: 3 bases; junction bases outside the gene matches: 7. Germline CDR1 reads SGHNT; CDR2 reads YYREEE (reference sequence). CDR3 sequence reads: CASSPWDSGYEQYF. The CDR3 DNA reads as TGTGCCAGCAGCCCTTGGGACAGTGGCTACGAGCAGTACTTC.

This sequence joins TRBV14 and TRBJ2-1; 8 positions agree with TRBD2. Germline V gene lookup returns CDR1 SGHDN and CDR2 FVKESK. The J segment lost 0 bases and the V segment lost 4 bases, leaving 2 bases of the junction unmatched. CDR3 size: 15 residues. This CDR3 reads CASSPSGSSYNEQFF. The DNA for the CDR3 is TGTGCCAGCAGCCCCAGCGGGAGCTCCTACAATGAGCAGTTCTTC.

V gene TRBV28 combines with J gene TRBJ2-2; 7 positions match TRBD1. The CDR3 covers 15 residues. Germline CDR1 MDHEN, CDR2 SYDVKM. Germline trimming cut 5 bases from V and 7 bases from J; bases unmatched to any gene: 10. This chain's CDR3 is CASSPLQQGIGELFF. The CDR3 DNA reads TGTGCCAGCAGTCCTCTCCAACAGGGGATCGGGGAGCTGTTTTTT.

The chain joins TRBV29-1 to TRBJ1-2; D is uncertain. Germline-derived CDR1 and CDR2 are SQVTM and ANQGSEA. Trimming shortened V by 4 bases and J by 3 bases, and 18 bases separated the two germline ends. The CDR3 contains 15 residues. The DNA of the CDR3 is TGCAGCGTTGCCCAGGTGGAGGACTCAGACTATGGCTACACCTTC. It is translated as CSVAQVEDSDYGYTF.